These T cell receptor beta chains were read from a single sample in a study of blood T cell repertoires in COVID-19. Profiling relied on immunoSEQ multiplex PCR, and the TCRdb table lists in-frame clones only, not all of them. The data show under 85,000 clones, about nine tenths seen once. The source material was peripheral blood. These receptors originate from an elderly man in a cohort sampled during active COVID-19. CDR3s include the opening cysteine and the closing phenylalanine or tryptophan. The D gene is left open where the match is weak. Clone size is not always given. Where it is, it says once, few, many or a class for expanded clones.

v_gene	d_gene	j_gene	abundance	len	CDR3nt	CDR3aa
TRBV2	-	TRBJ2-3	-	14	TGTGCCAGCAGTTTGGGGACAAACACAGATACGCAGTATTTT	CASSLGTNTDTQYF
TRBV10-3	TRBD2	TRBJ2-1	-	15	TGTGCCATCAGTGGATTGGCGGGGGACGGGAATGAGCAGTTCTTC	CAISGLAGDGNEQFF
TRBV9	-	TRBJ2-5	-	13	TGTGCCAGCAGCGTCCAGGGCCCAGAGACCCAGTACTTC	CASSVQGPETQYF
TRBV3-1/TRBV3-2	-	TRBJ2-4	-	13	TGTGCCAGCAGCCAACAGGGGGGCAACATTCAGTACTTC	CASSQQGGNIQYF
TRBV7-6	-	TRBJ2-1	-	15	TGTGCCAGCAGCTTAATTGGGGCAGAGATGAGGGAGCAGTTCTTC	CASSLIGAEMREQFF
TRBV19	TRBD1	TRBJ1-2	-	13	TGTGCCAGTAGTATAACAGGGGGCGACGGCTACACCTTC	CASSITGGDGYTF
TRBV5-1	TRBD1	TRBJ2-3	-	16	TGCGCCAGCAGCCCCGGACAGGGTAGTTGGGGAGATACGCAGTATTTT	CASSPGQGSWGDTQYF
TRBV14	TRBD1	TRBJ1-2	few	14	TGTGCCAGCAGCCAAGACACAGGGGGCACTGGCTACACCTTC	CASSQDTGGTGYTF
TRBV28	-	TRBJ2-7	-	12	TGTGCCAGCAGTTTGCAGGACTACGAGCAGTACTTC	CASSLQDYEQYF
TRBV5-1	-	TRBJ2-5	-	13	TGCGCCAGCAGCTTGGAGCCACAAGAGACCCAGTACTTC	CASSLEPQETQYF
TRBV7-2	-	TRBJ1-2	-	15	TGTGCCAGCACTCTGAGCCCAGGGGAGCGAAGGGGCTACACCTTC	CASTLSPGERRGYTF
TRBV4-2	TRBD1	TRBJ2-2	-	14	TGTGCCAGCAGCCAGGACAGGGTTGCCGGGGAGCTGTTTTTT	CASSQDRVAGELFF
TRBV7-8	TRBD1	TRBJ2-1	-	16	TGTGCCAGCAGCATCCCCGGGACAGGGTGGGTTAATGAGCAGTTCTTC	CASSIPGTGWVNEQFF
TRBV18	TRBD1	TRBJ1-2	-	14	TGTGCCAGCTCACCAGCGGGACAGATATATGGCTACACCTTC	CASSPAGQIYGYTF
TRBV6-6	-	TRBJ2-1	-	13	TGTGCCAGCAGTTACGGGGGGGCGGTTGAGCAGTTCTTC	CASSYGGAVEQFF
TRBV18	-	TRBJ2-5	-	16	TGTGCCAGCTCACCACCGGGACTGCAGTACCAAGAGACCCAGTACTTC	CASSPPGLQYQETQYF
TRBV28	-	TRBJ1-2	-	11	TGTGCCAGCAAACAGGTCTATGGCTACACCTTC	CASKQVYGYTF
TRBV5-4	TRBD1	TRBJ2-2	-	16	TGTGCCAGCACCTTACCTGGGACAGATAACACCGGGGAGCTGTTTTTT	CASTLPGTDNTGELFF
TRBV5-1	TRBD1	TRBJ1-1	once	15	TGCGCCAGCAGCCTTTCTCCGGGACAGGGTACTGAAGCTTTCTTT	CASSLSPGQGTEAFF
TRBV7-9	TRBD1	TRBJ1-6	-	16	TGTGCCAGCAGCTTAGGGACAGGGCCATATAATTCACCCCTCCACTTT	CASSLGTGPYNSPLHF
TRBV7-2	TRBD2	TRBJ2-1	-	17	TGTGCCAGCAGCCTCCGGAGCGGGGGGAGCTCCTACAATGAGCAGTTCTTC	CASSLRSGGSSYNEQFF
TRBV5-1	-	TRBJ1-6	-	18	TGCGCCAGCAGCTTTTGGGACCCAGGGGCCTCCTATAATTCACCCCTCCACTTT	CASSFWDPGASYNSPLHF
TRBV4-3	TRBD2	TRBJ2-1	few	15	TGCGCCAGCAGCCGTATAGCGGGGGCCCACAATGAGCAGTTCTTC	CASSRIAGAHNEQFF
TRBV6-6	-	TRBJ1-1	-	12	TGTGCCAGCAGTTTCACAACAGGGGAAGCTTTCTTT	CASSFTTGEAFF
TRBV4-1	-	TRBJ1-3	-	12	TGCGCCAGCAGCCACTTGGAGGACACCATATATTTT	CASSHLEDTIYF
TRBV7-9	-	TRBJ1-2	-	16	TGTGCCAGCAGTAGACAGGCGCCTACCACTCCCTATGGCTACACCTTC	CASSRQAPTTPYGYTF
TRBV2	TRBD1	TRBJ1-2	-	12	TGTGCCAGCAGTGGACAGGGATATGGCTACACCTTC	CASSGQGYGYTF
TRBV6-4	-	TRBJ2-1	-	15	TGTGCCAGCAGTGACCAGGGCGGTGGCCCGAATGAGCAGTTCTTC	CASSDQGGGPNEQFF
TRBV27	-	TRBJ2-7	-	12	TGTGCCAGCACCGTTCTCTCCTACGAGCAGTACTTC	CASTVLSYEQYF
TRBV5-1	TRBD2	TRBJ2-1	-	16	TGCGCCAGCAGCCCGAACGGGAGGGAACTAAACAATGAGCAGTTCTTC	CASSPNGRELNNEQFF
TRBV3-1/TRBV3-2	TRBD1	TRBJ2-1	-	16	TGTGCCAGCAGCCAGGATGGACAGGTGGGTTACAATGAGCAGTTCTTC	CASSQDGQVGYNEQFF
TRBV11-2	-	TRBJ2-5	-	14	TGTGCCAGCAGCTTAGATTGGACTGGAGAGACCCAGTACTTC	CASSLDWTGETQYF
TRBV28	TRBD1	TRBJ1-4	once	14	TGTGCCAGCAGTGACAGGGGGCTTAATGAAAAACTGTTTTTT	CASSDRGLNEKLFF
TRBV5-5	TRBD1	TRBJ1-5	once	17	TGTGCCAGCAGCTTTTTAGGGGTAACAGGGGGTAATCAGCCCCAGCATTTT	CASSFLGVTGGNQPQHF
TRBV7-6	TRBD1	TRBJ2-3	-	15	TGTGCCAGCAGCTTAGGGACAGGGCTCCGGGATACGCAGTATTTT	CASSLGTGLRDTQYF
TRBV9	TRBD1	TRBJ2-5	-	15	TGTGCCAGCAGCGTACGGACAGGGGGCAGGGAGACCCAGTACTTC	CASSVRTGGRETQYF
TRBV7-6	TRBD2	TRBJ2-7	-	15	TGTGCCAGCAGCTTAGGTAGCGGGGGGACCTACGAGCAGTACTTC	CASSLGSGGTYEQYF
TRBV28	TRBD1	TRBJ1-1	-	15	TGTGCCAGCAGTTTAGGGGACAGGGGGGGGCCTGAAGCTTTCTTT	CASSLGDRGGPEAFF
TRBV6-5	TRBD1	TRBJ1-2	-	14	TGTGCCAGCAGATTGGGGCAGGGGGCGCGGGGCTACACCTTC	CASRLGQGARGYTF
TRBV2	TRBD1	TRBJ1-3	-	13	TGTGCCAGCAGTCGGGACAGCGAAAACACCATATATTTT	CASSRDSENTIYF
TRBV5-1	-	TRBJ2-2	-	16	TGCGCCAGCAGCCCGGTAGGCAGCGCGAACACCGGGGAGCTGTTTTTT	CASSPVGSANTGELFF
TRBV19	-	TRBJ2-5	-	15	TGTGCCAGTAAATCTGAGAACAGGGCGCAAGAGACCCAGTACTTC	CASKSENRAQETQYF
TRBV19	-	TRBJ1-2	once	14	TGTGCCAGTAGTAACCCATCAGGGTTCTATGGCTACACCTTC	CASSNPSGFYGYTF
TRBV11-3	-	TRBJ2-3	-	12	TGTGCCAGCAGCTTGCGGGCAGATACGCAGTATTTT	CASSLRADTQYF
TRBV6-4	TRBD1	TRBJ1-5	-	15	TGTGCCAGCAGTCCTGACAGGGGCCTCAATCAGCCCCAGCATTTT	CASSPDRGLNQPQHF
TRBV7-2	-	TRBJ1-4	-	14	TGTGCCAGCAGCTTAGGGCAGGGTCGTGAAAAACTGTTTTTT	CASSLGQGREKLFF
TRBV5-1	TRBD1	TRBJ2-4	-	16	TGCGCCAGCAGCTTGGGAACAGGGGTCTCTAAAAACATTCAGTACTTC	CASSLGTGVSKNIQYF
TRBV28	-	TRBJ1-2	-	16	TGTGCCAGCAGTTTTTCTCGCTTGGCAAGATACTATGGCTACACCTTC	CASSFSRLARYYGYTF
TRBV3-1/TRBV3-2	-	TRBJ1-2	-	13	TGTGCCAGCAGCCAAGATTGGGGGGATGGCTACACCTTC	CASSQDWGDGYTF
TRBV7-2	-	TRBJ2-3	many	14	TGTGCCAGCAGCTTAGGCGGGGGCCGAGATACGCAGTATTTT	CASSLGGGRDTQYF
TRBV12-3/TRBV12-4	-	TRBJ2-2	-	13	TGTGCCAGCAGTTTTAGTTACACCGGGGAGCTGTTTTTT	CASSFSYTGELFF
TRBV5-4	TRBD2	TRBJ2-7	-	16	TGTGCCAGCAGCTTGGGGCGACTAGCGGGGGGTATCGAGCAGTACTTC	CASSLGRLAGGIEQYF
TRBV24-1	-	TRBJ2-2	-	16	TGTGCCACCAGTGATCCACAGGGCCCGAACACCGGGGAGCTGTTTTTT	CATSDPQGPNTGELFF
TRBV5-1	-	TRBJ2-3	-	14	TGCGCCAGCACCACCGGGGAGGACACAGATACGCAGTATTTT	CASTTGEDTDTQYF